The 14 T cell receptor beta chains below were found in one sample sequenced in a study of human T cells and chemical hapten exposure. Time point indicated: patch test 3, about 24 weeks after DPC sensitization. Sample treatment: therapeutic diphenylcyclopropenone sensitization with weekly scalp DPC. TCRdb recomputed calls from the RACE reads with MiXCR, one row per CDR3 protein. This sample has some 91,000 distinct CDR3 sequences, with about 28% found just once. This sample comprised whole blood, obtained in connection with sensitization to the hapten diphenylcyclopropenone (DPC). The receptors were gathered from a man aged 40-50 years with alopecia areata. Some clones in this sample may be carry-over from other donors' samples.

The CDR3 nucleotides read TGTGCCAGCGGGCCGGGAGGCCTTTACAATGAGCAGTTCTTC. Translating it yields CASGPGGLYNEQFF. The chain recombines TRBV7-9 with TRBJ2-1; 7 positions agree with TRBD2. The trim removed 8 bases at V and 4 bases at J, leaving 8 bases unmatched. Germline CDR1 is SEHNR and CDR2 is FQNEAQ (reference sequence). This CDR3 has 14 amino acids. Combining the CDR3 with reference TRBV7-9 and TRBJ2-1 gives the whole variable domain DTGVSQNPRHKITKRGQNVTFRCDPISEHNRLYWYRQTLGQGPEFLTYFQNEAQLEKSRLLSDRFSAERPKGSFSTLEIQRTEQGDSAMYLCASGPGGLYNEQFFGPGTRLTVL.

The CDR3 coding sequence is TGCAGTGCGTGGACTAGCGGGATTTACAATGAGCAGTTCTTC. It is translated as CSAWTSGIYNEQFF. The V gene is TRBV20-1, the J gene TRBJ2-1; TRBD2 matches 12 bases. The CDR3 consists of 14 residues. CDR1 DFQATT and CDR2 SNEGSKA come from the germline V gene (reference sequence). The J segment lost 4 bases and the V segment lost 6 bases, leaving 4 bases of the junction unmatched.

To note about this clonotype: One end of the junction does not line up with germline, which may come from a read error. The genes are TRBV7-2 and TRBJ1-3; no clear D. Germline assignment: CDR1 SGHTA and CDR2 FQGNSA. The CDR3 is made up of 16 amino acids. The CDR3 DNA reads TGTGCCGGCAGCTTACAGCCACCGAACTCTGGAAACACCATATATTTT. Translated, it gives CAGSLQPPNSGNTIYF.

The V and J genes are TRBV9 and TRBJ2-2; D remains unclear. CDR3 size: 15 residues. Germline V lookup: CDR1 SGDLS, CDR2 YYNGEE. The V gene lost 0 bases and the J gene lost 0 bases, with 6 bases spanning the gap. CDR3 residues: CASSVEVTNTGELFF. CDR3 bases: TGTGCCAGCAGCGTAGAGGTCACGAACACCGGGGAGCTGTTTTTT.

The V call is TRBV25-1, the J call TRBJ2-6; tentatively, D is TRBD2 (5 bases). The germline gives CDR1 MGHDK, CDR2 SYGVNS. V lost 0 bases to trimming and J lost 0 bases, with 12 bases between them. The CDR3 loop spans 18 amino acids. The CDR3 is CASSEYGVWGSGANVLTF. The CDR3 DNA reads as TGTGCCAGCAGTGAATACGGGGTTTGGGGCTCTGGGGCCAACGTCCTGACTTTC.

This rearrangement joins TRBV2 to TRBJ2-7; D not certain. Germline CDR1 and CDR2: SNHLY and FYNNEI. Trimming removed 4 bases at V and 9 bases at J, with 19 bases between. The CDR3 runs 14 residues. The CDR3 is CASSGLSERFGQYF. CDR3 in DNA: TGTGCCAGCAGTGGGCTATCCGAACGTTTTGGGCAGTACTTC.

This clonotype was found a few times. The chain has TRBV4-2 and TRBJ2-2; the match to TRBD2 covers 7 bases. From germline, CDR1 is LGHNA and CDR2 YNFKEQ. The V and J ends lost 3 bases and 0 bases, in that order; junction bases with no gene match: 4. This CDR3 has 16 amino acids. The CDR3 loop reads CASSQTGTTNTGELFF. CDR3 nucleotides: TGTGCCAGCAGCCAGACCGGGACTACGAACACCGGGGAGCTGTTTTTT.

The chain uses TRBV2 and TRBJ2-3, with 8 bases aligning to TRBD1. The junction had 8 bases not matched to a gene; V was cut back by 5 bases and J by 4 bases. In germline, CDR1 is SNHLY, CDR2 FYNNEI. The CDR3 has 15 residues. The CDR3 coding sequence is TGTGCCAGCAGTCCACTGGACAGGGAAGCAGATACGCAGTATTTT. This codes for CASSPLDREADTQYF.

This clonotype was detected only a few times. V gene TRBV5-4 combines with J gene TRBJ2-7; 10 nucleotides align to TRBD2. V lost 4 bases to trimming and J lost 2 bases; unmatched junction nucleotides: 6. The CDR3 is made up of 15 amino acids. CDR1 SGHNT and CDR2 YYREEE come from the germline V gene (reference sequence). CDR3 nucleotide sequence: TGTGCCAGCAGCCTCCACGGACTAGCGGCCTACGAGCAGTACTTC. Its translation: CASSLHGLAAYEQYF.

The J gene is TRBJ2-1, the V gene TRBV7-3; 7 bases align to TRBD2. V lost 4 bases, J lost 4 bases, and 7 bases stayed unmatched. CDR1 and CDR2 (germline): SGHTA, FQGTGA. The CDR3 consists of 15 residues. Here the CDR3 reads CASSSGLQPYNEQFF. The CDR3 DNA is TGTGCCAGCAGCTCGGGACTACAGCCTTACAATGAGCAGTTCTTC.

The genes are TRBV6-2 or TRBV6-3 and TRBJ1-5; no firm D call. This CDR3 comprises 14 residues. Trimming took off 2 bases at V and 4 bases at J, with 9 bases between the two ends. Per the germline V gene, CDR1 is MNHEY and CDR2 is SVGEGT. The DNA for the CDR3 is TGTGCCAGCAGTTACGACACGCTAAATCAGCCCCAGCATTTT. Encoded protein: CASSYDTLNQPQHF.

The sample holds a few counts of this clonotype. The chain joins TRBV29-1 to TRBJ2-7; D tentatively fits TRBD1 or TRBD2 (6 bases each). CDR1 and CDR2 (germline): SQVTM, ANQGSEA. This CDR3 has 14 residues. V lost 7 bases, J lost 6 bases, and 22 bases lay in between. DNA of the CDR3: TGCAGCGCAAATAAAGGGGGGCAAGCGCGCGAGCAGTACTTC. Translation: CSANKGGQAREQYF.

This clonotype has just a few counts. This rearrangement joins TRBV6-6 to TRBJ1-4; 8 bases are a match to TRBD1. J lost 4 bases, V lost 7 bases, and 8 bases had no gene match. The germline CDR1 and CDR2 sequences are MNHNY and SVGAGI (reference sequence). The CDR3 covers 15 residues. CDR3 nucleotides: TGTGCCAGCACACCTGCAGGGGGCGTTAATGAAAAACTGTTTTTT. It codes for CASTPAGGVNEKLFF.

V gene TRBV20-1 combines with J gene TRBJ2-3; a weak D match, TRBD2 (6 bases). Trimming cost V 6 bases and J 5 bases, with 21 bases left between them. This CDR3 is 15 amino acids long. Germline V gene lookup returns CDR1 DFQATT and CDR2 SNEGSKA (reference sequence). CDR3 loop: CSAHSRRGSRDTQYF. DNA for the CDR3: TGCAGTGCCCATTCGCGGCGGGGTTCTAGAGATACGCAGTATTTT.